The TCR beta chain under discussion was sequenced for a study of cytomegalovirus exposure and HLA in healthy donors. The study's findings and limits: According to a later analysis, TCR clusters from the first cohort tended to co-occur in the 100 to 150 validation repertoires. Reports indicated that the classifier achieved high specificity and sensitivity in diagnosing cytomegalovirus status. There were around 160 TCR beta chains listed as cytomegalovirus-associated.

Measured with immunoSEQ multiplex PCR; TCRdb has only the in-frame clones, and not every one. The repertoire holds more than 95,000 clones, about nine tenths seen once, with 1.5% to 2% in the top ten. The donors were part of the validation cohort, which consisted of under 150 subjects and was separate from the first cohort of under 850 subjects. The CDR3 loop spans 15 amino acids. V was shortened by 2 bases and J by 5 bases, with 15 bases between the two germline ends. Germline CDR1 reads LNHNV; CDR2 reads YYDKDF (reference sequence). With respect to this clone: Its antigen is as yet unknown.

This receptor was identified in a woman aged 18 to 35 in good health and CMV-seronegative. Sample: PBMCs. This sequence joins TRBV15 and TRBJ1-1; unclear D gene. The chain's CDR3 is CATSRPPPQRTEAFF. The CDR3 nucleotides are TGTGCCACCAGCAGACCCCCTCCCCAGCGTACTGAAGCTTTCTTT.